The 3 T cell receptor beta chains below were found in one sample sequenced in a study of cytotoxic CD8 clonotypes in ibrutinib-treated CLL. Generated by immunoSEQ multiplex PCR, the TCRdb table keeps only in-frame clones and is missing some. The sample holds fewer than 90,000 clones, 68% seen once. The sample was PBMCs, taken after 12 months of ibrutinib treatment. The receptors shown here come from a human donor with chronic lymphocytic leukemia.

The CDR3 is CAWWGTHTGELFF. DNA of the CDR3: TGTGCCTGGTGGGGGACGCACACCGGGGAGCTGTTTTTT. The rearrangement joins TRBV30 to TRBJ2-2, with D possibly called TRBD1 or TRBD2 (5 bases each). Trimming stripped 5 bases from V and 3 bases from J, with 10 bases between. CDR3 size: 13 residues. Germline V CDR1 and CDR2: GTSNPN, SVGIG (reference sequence). Combining the CDR3 with reference TRBV30 and TRBJ2-2 gives the whole variable domain SQTIHQWPATLVQPVGSPLSLECTVEGTSNPNLYWYRQAAGRGLQLLFYSVGIGQISSEVPQNLSASRPQDRQFILSSKKLLLSDSGFYLCAWWGTHTGELFFGEGSRLTVL.

The J gene is TRBJ1-5, the V gene TRBV6-1; no definite D call. CDR3 length: 12 amino acids. Trimming took 7 bases from V and 10 from J, leaving 14 bases between them. Germline CDR1 MNHNS, CDR2 SASEGT. The CDR3 nucleotides read TGTGCCAGCACCAACCCCATGTTCCCCCAGCATTTT. Protein sequence: CASTNPMFPQHF.

V gene TRBV19 combines with J gene TRBJ1-5; 8 bases match TRBD1. Germline assignment: CDR1 LNHDA and CDR2 SQIVND (reference sequence). The CDR3 is 16 residues long. V lost 3 bases, J lost 5 bases, and 9 bases stayed unmatched. The CDR3 protein is CASSIGWTGRYQPQHF. CDR3 nucleotide sequence: TGTGCCAGTAGTATTGGCTGGACAGGGCGGTATCAGCCCCAGCATTTT. Filled out from reference TRBV19 and TRBJ1-5, the complete variable domain reads DGGITQSPKYLFRKEGQNVTLSCEQNLNHDAMYWYRQDPGQGLRLIYYSQIVNDFQKGDIAEGYSVSREKKESFPLTVTSAQKNPTAFYLCASSIGWTGRYQPQHFGDGTRLSIL.